The following is a T cell receptor beta chain sequence with its context. This specimen belongs to a study of shared clonotypes between healthy human individuals. Genomic DNA (from each subset) was split evenly across several immunoSEQ plates. Profiled with immunoSEQ multiplex PCR; TCRdb holds only in-frame clones, not every one. The sample yields more than 550,000 clones, roughly two thirds seen once. Caucasian adults living in Nashville, Tennessee, provided all samples. From germline, CDR1 is SQVTM and CDR2 ANQGSEA. The CDR3 spans 12 residues. V dropped 6 bases and J dropped 1 base, with 10 bases sitting between them.

The receptor was derived from a woman aged 25-40 years in good health. V gene TRBV29-1 combines with J gene TRBJ2-7, with D tentatively TRBD1 or TRBD2 (5 bases each). Sequencing was done on a sample of memory CD4+ T cells sorted from blood. Indicated subset: CD45RA-negative fraction. The DNA of the CDR3 is TGCAGCGTGGGGGACCGGTCCTACGAGCAGTACTTC. This encodes CSVGDRSYEQYF.